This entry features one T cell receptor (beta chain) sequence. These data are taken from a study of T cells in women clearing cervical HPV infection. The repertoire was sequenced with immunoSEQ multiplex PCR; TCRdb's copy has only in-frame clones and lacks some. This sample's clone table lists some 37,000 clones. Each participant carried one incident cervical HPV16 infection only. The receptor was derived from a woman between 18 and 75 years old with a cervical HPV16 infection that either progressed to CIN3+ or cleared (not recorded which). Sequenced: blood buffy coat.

This CDR3 is CASREYRDSNTGELFF. The sequenced part of the CDR3 DNA is TGTGCCAGCAGAGAATACCGGGACAGCAACACCGGGGAG. The chain links TRBV6-1 to TRBJ2-2; 7 positions match TRBD1. The read terminates 3 residues ahead of where the CDR3 ends, so the germline J gene completes it. The length of the CDR3 is 16 residues. From germline, CDR1 is MNHNS and CDR2 SASEGT. Losses at the gene ends were 6 bases for V and 2 bases for J; bases not matched to a gene: 9.